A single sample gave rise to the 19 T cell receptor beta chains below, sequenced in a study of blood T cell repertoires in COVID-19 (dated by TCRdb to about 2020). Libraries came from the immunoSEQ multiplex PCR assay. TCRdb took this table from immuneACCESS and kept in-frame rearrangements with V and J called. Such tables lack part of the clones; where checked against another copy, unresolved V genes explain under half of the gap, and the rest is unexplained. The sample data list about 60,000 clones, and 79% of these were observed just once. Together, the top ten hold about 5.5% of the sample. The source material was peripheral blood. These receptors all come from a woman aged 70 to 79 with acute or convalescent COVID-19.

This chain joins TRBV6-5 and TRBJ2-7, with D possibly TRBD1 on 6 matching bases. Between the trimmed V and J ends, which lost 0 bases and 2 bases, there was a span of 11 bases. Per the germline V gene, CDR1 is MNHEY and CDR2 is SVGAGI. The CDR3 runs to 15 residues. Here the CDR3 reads CASSYSWTDTYEQYF. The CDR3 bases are TGTGCCAGCAGTTACTCCTGGACAGATACCTACGAGCAGTACTTC.

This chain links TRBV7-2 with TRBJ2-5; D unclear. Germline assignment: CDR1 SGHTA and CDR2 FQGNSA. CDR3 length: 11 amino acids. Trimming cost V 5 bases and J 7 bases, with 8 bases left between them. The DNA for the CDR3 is TGTGCCAGCAGCAACATTGGGACCCAGTACTTC. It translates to CASSNIGTQYF.

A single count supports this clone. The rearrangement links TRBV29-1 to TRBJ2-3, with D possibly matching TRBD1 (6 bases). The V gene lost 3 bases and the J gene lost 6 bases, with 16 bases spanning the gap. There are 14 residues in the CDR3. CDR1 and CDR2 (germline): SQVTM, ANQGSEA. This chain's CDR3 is CSVDRRAGEDTQYF. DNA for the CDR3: TGCAGCGTTGATCGGCGGGCAGGGGAGGATACGCAGTATTTT.

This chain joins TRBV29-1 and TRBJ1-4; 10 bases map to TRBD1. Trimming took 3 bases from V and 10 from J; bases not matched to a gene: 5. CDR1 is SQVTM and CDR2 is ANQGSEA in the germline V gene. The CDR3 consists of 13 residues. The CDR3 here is CSVDGTGVGKLFF. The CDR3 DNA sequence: TGCAGCGTTGACGGGACAGGGGTCGGAAAACTGTTTTTT.

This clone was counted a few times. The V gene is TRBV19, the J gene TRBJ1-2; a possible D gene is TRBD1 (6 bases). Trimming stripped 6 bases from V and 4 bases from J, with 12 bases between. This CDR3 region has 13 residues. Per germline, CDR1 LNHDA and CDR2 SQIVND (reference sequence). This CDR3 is CASRGTDSYGYTF. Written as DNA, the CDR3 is TGTGCCAGTAGGGGAACGGACAGCTATGGCTACACCTTC.

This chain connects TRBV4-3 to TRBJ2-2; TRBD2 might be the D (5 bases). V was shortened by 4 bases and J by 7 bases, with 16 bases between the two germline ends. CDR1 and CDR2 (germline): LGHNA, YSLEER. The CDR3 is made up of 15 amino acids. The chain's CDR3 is CASSPTTGGHGELFF. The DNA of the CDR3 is TGCGCCAGCAGCCCCACAACCGGCGGGCACGGGGAGCTGTTTTTT.

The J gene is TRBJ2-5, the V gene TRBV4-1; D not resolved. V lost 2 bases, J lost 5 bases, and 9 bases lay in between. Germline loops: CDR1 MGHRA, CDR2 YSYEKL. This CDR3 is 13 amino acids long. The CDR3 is CASSQWRRETQYF. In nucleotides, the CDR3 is TGCGCCAGCAGCCAATGGAGAAGGGAGACCCAGTACTTC.

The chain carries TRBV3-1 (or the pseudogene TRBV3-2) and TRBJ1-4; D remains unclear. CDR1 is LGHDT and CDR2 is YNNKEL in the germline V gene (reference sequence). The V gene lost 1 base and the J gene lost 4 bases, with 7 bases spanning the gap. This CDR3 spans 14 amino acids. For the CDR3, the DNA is TGTGCCAGCAGCCAAGGGCGGGTTAATGAAAAACTGTTTTTT. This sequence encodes CASSQGRVNEKLFF.

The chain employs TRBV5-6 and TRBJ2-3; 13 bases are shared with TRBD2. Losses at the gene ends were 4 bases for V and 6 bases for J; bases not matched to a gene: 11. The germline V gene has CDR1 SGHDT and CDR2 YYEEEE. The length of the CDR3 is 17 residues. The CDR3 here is CASSGGLAGASFDTQYF. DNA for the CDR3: TGTGCCAGCAGCGGCGGACTAGCGGGGGCATCCTTCGATACGCAGTATTTT. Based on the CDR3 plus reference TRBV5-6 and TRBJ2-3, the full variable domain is DAGVTQSPTHLIKTRGQQVTLRCSPKSGHDTVSWYQQALGQGPQFIFQYYEEEERQRGNFPDRFSGHQFPNYSSELNVNALLLGDSALYLCASSGGLAGASFDTQYFGPGTRLTVL.

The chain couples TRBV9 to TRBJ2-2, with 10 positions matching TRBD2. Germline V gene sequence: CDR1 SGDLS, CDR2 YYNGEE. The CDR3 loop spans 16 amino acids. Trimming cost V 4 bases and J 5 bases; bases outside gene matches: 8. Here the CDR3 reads CASSLSGGKSTGELFF. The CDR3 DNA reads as TGTGCCAGCAGCCTTAGCGGGGGGAAGAGTACCGGGGAGCTGTTTTTT.

The CDR3 nucleotides read TGTGCCAGCAGTCAATTTGCGGGGGGGGTAAATGAGCAGTTCTTC. It translates to CASSQFAGGVNEQFF. V is TRBV27 and J is TRBJ2-1; 9 nucleotides align to TRBD2. Germline CDR1 MNHEY, CDR2 SMNVEV (reference sequence). Trimming cost V 5 bases and J 7 bases; bases outside gene matches: 9. CDR3 size: 15 residues.

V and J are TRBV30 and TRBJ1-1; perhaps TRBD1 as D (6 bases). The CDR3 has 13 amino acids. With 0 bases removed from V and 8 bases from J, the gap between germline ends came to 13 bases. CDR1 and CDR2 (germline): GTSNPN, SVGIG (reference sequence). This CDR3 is CAWSVQRTAEAFF. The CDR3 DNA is TGTGCCTGGAGTGTACAGCGGACAGCAGAAGCTTTCTTT. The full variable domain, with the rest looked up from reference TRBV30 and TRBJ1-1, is SQTIHQWPATLVQPVGSPLSLECTVEGTSNPNLYWYRQAAGRGLQLLFYSVGIGQISSEVPQNLSASRPQDRQFILSSKKLLLSDSGFYLCAWSVQRTAEAFFGQGTRLTVV.

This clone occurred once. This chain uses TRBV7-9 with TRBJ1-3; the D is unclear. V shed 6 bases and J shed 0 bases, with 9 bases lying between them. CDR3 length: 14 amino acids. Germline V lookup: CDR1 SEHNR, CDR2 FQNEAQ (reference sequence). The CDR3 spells CASRAESSGNTIYF. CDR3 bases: TGTGCCAGCAGGGCGGAGAGCTCTGGAAACACCATATATTTT.

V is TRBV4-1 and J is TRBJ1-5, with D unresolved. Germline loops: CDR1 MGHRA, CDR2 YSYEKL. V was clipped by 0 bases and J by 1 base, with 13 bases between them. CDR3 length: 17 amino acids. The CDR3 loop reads CASSQEGAGFSNQPQHF. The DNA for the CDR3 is TGCGCCAGCAGCCAAGAAGGCGCGGGGTTCAGCAATCAGCCCCAGCATTTT.

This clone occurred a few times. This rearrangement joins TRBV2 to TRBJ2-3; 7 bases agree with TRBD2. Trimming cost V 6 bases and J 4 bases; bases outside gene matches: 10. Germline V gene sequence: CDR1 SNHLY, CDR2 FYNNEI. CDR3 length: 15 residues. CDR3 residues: CASSVWSGAADTQYF. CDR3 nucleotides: TGTGCCAGCAGCGTCTGGAGCGGGGCGGCAGATACGCAGTATTTT. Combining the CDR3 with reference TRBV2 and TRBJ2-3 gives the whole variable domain EPEVTQTPSHQVTQMGQEVILRCVPISNHLYFYWYRQILGQKVEFLVSFYNNEISEKSEIFDDQFSVERPDGSNFTLKIRSTKLEDSAMYFCASSVWSGAADTQYFGPGTRLTVL.

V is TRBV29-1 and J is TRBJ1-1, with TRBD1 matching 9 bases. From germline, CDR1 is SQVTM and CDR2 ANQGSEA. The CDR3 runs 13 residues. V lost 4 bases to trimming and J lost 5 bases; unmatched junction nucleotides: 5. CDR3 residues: CSVVGQGGTEAFF. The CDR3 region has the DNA TGCAGCGTTGTGGGACAGGGTGGGACTGAAGCTTTCTTT.

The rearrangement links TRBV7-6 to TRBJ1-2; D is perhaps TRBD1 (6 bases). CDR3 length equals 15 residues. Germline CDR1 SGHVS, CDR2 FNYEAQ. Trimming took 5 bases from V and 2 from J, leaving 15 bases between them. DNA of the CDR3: TGTGCCAGCAGCCCCGGCTGGACAGAAAACTATGGCTACACCTTC. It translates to CASSPGWTENYGYTF.

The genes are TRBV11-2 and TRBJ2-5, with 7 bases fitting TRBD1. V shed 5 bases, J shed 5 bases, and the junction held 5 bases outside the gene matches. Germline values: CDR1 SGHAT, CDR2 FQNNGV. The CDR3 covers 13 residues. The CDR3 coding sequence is TGTGCCAGCAGCACCCAACAGGGGGAGACCCAGTACTTC. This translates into CASSTQQGETQYF.

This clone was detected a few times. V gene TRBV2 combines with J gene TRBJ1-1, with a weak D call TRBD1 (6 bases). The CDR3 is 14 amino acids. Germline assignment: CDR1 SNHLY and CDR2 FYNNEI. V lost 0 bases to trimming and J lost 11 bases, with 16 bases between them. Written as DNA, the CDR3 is TGTGCCAGCAGTGAAGCGCTTCAGGGGTATAGGGCTTTCTTT. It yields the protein CASSEALQGYRAFF. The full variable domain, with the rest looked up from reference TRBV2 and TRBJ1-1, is EPEVTQTPSHQVTQMGQEVILRCVPISNHLYFYWYRQILGQKVEFLVSFYNNEISEKSEIFDDQFSVERPDGSNFTLKIRSTKLEDSAMYFCASSEALQGYRAFFGQGTRLTVV.